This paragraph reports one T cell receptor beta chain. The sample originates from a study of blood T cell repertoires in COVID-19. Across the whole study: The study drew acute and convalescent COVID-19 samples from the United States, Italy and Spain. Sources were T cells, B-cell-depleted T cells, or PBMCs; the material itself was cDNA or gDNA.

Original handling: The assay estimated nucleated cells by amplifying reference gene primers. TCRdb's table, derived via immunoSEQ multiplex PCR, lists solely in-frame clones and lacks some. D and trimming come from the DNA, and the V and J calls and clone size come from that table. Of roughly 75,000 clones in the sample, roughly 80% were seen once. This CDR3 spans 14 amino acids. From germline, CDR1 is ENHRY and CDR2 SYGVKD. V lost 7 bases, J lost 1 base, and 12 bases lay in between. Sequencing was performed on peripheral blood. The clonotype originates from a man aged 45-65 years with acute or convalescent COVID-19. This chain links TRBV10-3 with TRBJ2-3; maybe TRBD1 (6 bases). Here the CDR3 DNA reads TGTGCCATCACCGGAGGACAGCGCACAGATACGCAGTATTTT. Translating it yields CAITGGQRTDTQYF.